Listed below are T cell receptor beta chains from one sample, sequenced in a study of beta chain features in type 1 diabetes. Here immunoSEQ multiplex PCR was the method, and the copy in TCRdb shows in-frame clones only, minus some. The sample gives about 360,000 clones, approximately 12% of which show up once; around 0.02% is in the top ten. The sequenced sample consisted of naive CD4+ T cells from blood. The origin of the receptors is a man between 18 and 35 years old in good health. CDR3s include the opening cysteine and the closing phenylalanine or tryptophan. The D gene is left open where the match is weak. Some rows have no size entry. The others give once, few or many, or a class for an expanded clone.

>-|TRBD1|TRBV6-5|TRBJ1-5
CASSYLTGNQPQHF
TGTGCCAGCAGTTACCTGACAGGGAATCAGCCCCAGCATTTT
>-|TRBD2|TRBV29-1|TRBJ2-1
CSVSPRAGTTGAREQFF
TGCAGCGTGAGCCCCCGAGCCGGGACTACGGGCGCACGAGAGCAGTTCTTC
>few|TRBD1|TRBV10-3|TRBJ2-7
CAISESDRVGDRVYEQYF
TGTGCCATCAGTGAGTCGGATCGGGTTGGGGACAGGGTCTACGAGCAGTACTTC
>-|-|TRBV10-3|TRBJ1-2
CAISDRGYGYTF
TGTGCCATCAGTGACAGAGGCTATGGCTACACCTTC
>-|-|TRBV7-8|TRBJ1-1
CASSSDRMNTEAFF
TGTGCCAGCAGCAGCGACAGAATGAACACTGAAGCTTTCTTT
>-|TRBD2|TRBV5-1|TRBJ2-2
CASSRAGVNTGELFF
TGCGCCAGCAGTAGAGCGGGGGTTAACACCGGGGAGCTGTTTTTT
>-|-|TRBV6-5|TRBJ1-2
CASKRTKEIYGYTF
TGTGCCAGCAAACGAACGAAAGAGATCTATGGCTACACCTTC
>few|-|TRBV30|TRBJ2-3
CAWMRFTDTQYF
TGTGCCTGGATGAGGTTCACAGATACGCAGTATTTT
>-|-|TRBV2|TRBJ1-6
CASSDDHPEVNSPLHF
TGTGCCAGCAGTGATGACCACCCGGAGGTCAATTCACCCCTCCACTTT
>-|TRBD1|TRBV6-6|TRBJ2-7
CASTPGRGQYEQYF
TGTGCCAGCACCCCGGGCAGGGGGCAATACGAGCAGTACTTC
>-|TRBD1|TRBV6-6|TRBJ1-1
CASSLPPGQGRTEAFF
TGTGCCAGCAGTTTACCACCGGGACAGGGGAGAACTGAAGCTTTCTTT
>many|TRBD2|TRBV7-9|TRBJ2-3
CASSHRLAGTDTQYF
TGTGCCAGCAGCCACAGACTAGCGGGCACAGATACGCAGTATTTT
>-|-|TRBV30|TRBJ2-7
CAWKWERTYEQYF
TGTGCCTGGAAGTGGGAGAGGACCTACGAGCAGTACTTC
>few|-|TRBV28|TRBJ2-7
CASSLRGEQYF
TGTGCCAGCAGTTTACGGGGAGAGCAGTACTTC
>-|-|TRBV10-3|TRBJ1-4
CAIARGADEKLFF
TGTGCCATCGCGCGGGGGGCTGATGAAAAACTGTTTTTT
>-|-|TRBV7-3|TRBJ1-1
CASSLQENTEAFF
TGTGCCAGCAGCCTCCAGGAGAACACTGAAGCTTTCTTT
>few|-|TRBV6-6|TRBJ2-5
CASSYPKDGLRGTQYF
TGTGCCAGCAGTTACCCAAAGGACGGGCTCCGGGGGACCCAGTACTTC
>-|-|TRBV15|TRBJ2-7
CATSRDPLAHEQYF
TGTGCCACCAGCAGAGATCCCCTAGCTCACGAGCAGTACTTC
>-|-|TRBV7-9|TRBJ2-1
CASSRGVSSSYNEQFF
TGTGCCAGCAGCCGCGGGGTGTCCTCCTCCTACAATGAGCAGTTCTTC
>-|TRBD2|TRBV12-5|TRBJ2-1
CASGLGGSSYNEQFF
TGTGCTAGTGGTTTGGGCGGGAGTTCCTACAATGAGCAGTTCTTC
>-|-|TRBV7-9|TRBJ2-3
CASSFLGRDFTDTQYF
TGTGCCAGCAGCTTTTTAGGGAGAGATTTCACAGATACGCAGTATTTT
>few|-|TRBV28|TRBJ2-1
CASSLFRGINEQFF
TGTGCCAGCAGTTTATTCCGGGGTATCAATGAGCAGTTCTTC
>few|-|TRBV7-2|TRBJ2-5
CASSLQGSGETQYF
TGTGCCAGCAGCTTACAGGGTTCGGGAGAGACCCAGTACTTC
>-|-|TRBV29-1|TRBJ1-1
CSVDSQPGSNEAFF
TGCAGCGTTGACTCGCAACCGGGAAGCAATGAAGCTTTCTTT
>few|-|TRBV5-1|TRBJ2-7
CASSLQATLTYEQYF
TGCGCCAGCAGCTTACAGGCGACCTTAACCTACGAGCAGTACTTC
>few|TRBD1|TRBV29-1|TRBJ1-4
CSVGQQGASEKLFF
TGCAGCGTAGGACAACAGGGGGCAAGTGAAAAACTGTTTTTT
>-|TRBD1|TRBV10-3|TRBJ2-3
CAISPQGHWGTDTQYF
TGTGCCATCAGCCCACAGGGGCACTGGGGCACAGATACGCAGTATTTT
>-|-|TRBV19|TRBJ2-3
CASSSGVEGTDTQYF
TGTGCCAGTAGTTCAGGGGTGGAAGGCACAGATACGCAGTATTTT
>few|-|TRBV6-6|TRBJ1-2
CASSYPGTNNGYTF
TGTGCCAGCAGTTATCCCGGGACTAATAATGGCTACACCTTC
>-|TRBD1|TRBV6-6|TRBJ2-4
CASVEQGSKNIQYF
TGTGCCAGCGTAGAACAGGGGAGCAAAAACATTCAGTACTTC
>few|-|TRBV7-9|TRBJ2-7
CASSLASRAEQYF
TGTGCCAGCAGCTTAGCGTCCAGGGCCGAGCAGTACTTC
>few|-|TRBV7-2|TRBJ1-2
CASSLVMGYTF
TGTGCCAGCAGCTTAGTAATGGGCTACACCTTC
>-|TRBD2|TRBV11-2|TRBJ2-1
CASSIRTSGNNEQFF
TGTGCCAGCAGCATTAGGACTAGCGGGAATAATGAGCAGTTCTTC
>once|TRBD1|TRBV7-8|TRBJ1-2
CASSARQGAYGYTF
TGTGCCAGCAGCGCCCGACAGGGGGCCTATGGCTACACCTTC
>few|-|TRBV4-2|TRBJ2-5
CASSQGGMTAGGETQYF
TGTGCCAGCAGCCAAGGGGGTATGACAGCCGGGGGAGAGACCCAGTACTTC
>few|-|TRBV7-9|TRBJ2-6
CASSLSGSPSGANVLTF
TGTGCCAGCAGCTTATCGGGTTCTCCCTCTGGGGCCAACGTCCTGACTTTC
>few|-|TRBV30|TRBJ1-1
CAWSVRYTEAFF
TGTGCCTGGAGTGTACGGTACACTGAAGCTTTCTTT
>-|TRBD1|TRBV7-8|TRBJ2-5
CASSFYQGARGRETQYF
TGTGCCAGCAGCTTCTATCAGGGGGCGCGAGGGCGGGAGACCCAGTACTTC
>-|-|TRBV30|TRBJ2-3
CAWSPEYPSLDGNF
TGTGCCTGGAGTCCAGAGTACCCATCGCTGGACGGGAATTTT
>-|-|TRBV29-1|TRBJ1-2
CSVEEQITYGYTF
TGCAGCGTTGAAGAACAAATTACCTATGGCTACACCTTC
>once|TRBD1|TRBV9|TRBJ2-3
CASSVRSTGVTDTQYF
TGTGCCAGCAGCGTCAGGTCAACAGGGGTCACAGATACGCAGTATTTT
>few|TRBD2|TRBV19|TRBJ2-1
CASSTGGAGQWDNEQFF
TGTGCCAGTAGTACCGGGGGGGCGGGTCAGTGGGACAATGAGCAGTTCTTC
>-|-|TRBV5-1|TRBJ2-6
CASSPNLRQTSGANVLTF
TGCGCCAGCAGCCCCAACTTAAGACAGACCTCTGGGGCCAACGTCCTGACTTTC
>few|-|TRBV28|TRBJ2-2
CASSAPYYPGELFF
TGTGCCAGCAGTGCACCCTACTATCCCGGGGAGCTGTTTTTT
>-|TRBD1|TRBV7-3|TRBJ2-7
CASSLFNGQGYEQYF
TGTGCCAGCAGCTTGTTTAATGGACAGGGCTACGAGCAGTACTTC
>few|-|TRBV28|TRBJ1-6
CASSTNPWGGPNSPLHF
TGTGCCAGCAGTACCAACCCTTGGGGGGGCCCAAATTCACCCCTCCACTTT
>few|TRBD1|TRBV6-6|TRBJ2-5
CASSSAGQGAGETQYF
TGTGCCAGCAGTTCCGCGGGACAGGGGGCGGGAGAGACCCAGTACTTC
>few|-|TRBV6-1|TRBJ1-5
CASSETLTGYSNQPQHF
TGTGCCAGCAGTGAAACGCTGACAGGATATAGCAATCAGCCCCAGCATTTT
>few|TRBD2|TRBV28|TRBJ2-3
CASSPELAGIGTQYF
TGTGCCAGCAGTCCAGAACTAGCGGGAATTGGTACGCAGTATTTT